Shown below are 11 T cell receptor beta chains from a single sample sequenced in a study of cytomegalovirus exposure and HLA in healthy donors. A multiplex PCR was run with 60 Vbeta primers and 13 Jbeta primers. The method was immunoSEQ multiplex PCR; TCRdb's version includes in-frame clones alone and lacks a portion of them. With approximately 190,000 clones in the sample, the ten largest clones hold less than 0.9%. Sequencing used PBMCs. Receptors were obtained from a boy aged 5-17 years in good health and CMV-seronegative.

V is TRBV5-4 and J is TRBJ2-3; 8 positions agree with TRBD2. Germline V CDR1 and CDR2: SGHNT, YYREEE (reference sequence). The CDR3 length is 18 residues. The V segment lost 2 bases and the J segment 2 bases; nucleotides outside the gene matches: 13. The CDR3 region has the DNA TGTGCCAGCAGCTTACGCCGCCTAGCGGGTCCTATCACAGATACGCAGTATTTT. Translated, it gives CASSLRRLAGPITDTQYF.

The rearrangement links TRBV4-1 to TRBJ1-5; 7 bases are a match to TRBD1. The germline gives CDR1 MGHRA, CDR2 YSYEKL. V lost 2 bases and J lost 7; bases outside the gene matches: 14. This CDR3 comprises 17 residues. This CDR3 is CASSQPTGVGVKQPQHF. The DNA for the CDR3 is TGCGCCAGCAGCCAACCCACAGGGGTAGGGGTTAAGCAGCCCCAGCATTTT.

The chain couples TRBV6-1 to TRBJ1-1; D is unclear. Germline assignment: CDR1 MNHNS and CDR2 SASEGT. V lost 10 bases and J 5 bases, leaving 14 bases between the germline ends. This CDR3 is built from 12 residues. The CDR3 DNA reads as TGTGCCACTCTCGCAGGTAGGACTGAAGCTTTCTTT. Translating gives CATLAGRTEAFF.

The V gene is TRBV6-1, the J gene TRBJ2-7; 7 bases line up with TRBD1. This CDR3 is built from 13 residues. The germline gives CDR1 MNHNS, CDR2 SASEGT. Trimming removed 7 bases from V and 3 bases from J; junction bases left unmatched: 6. The CDR3 nucleotides read TGTGCCAGCACTAGACAGGGCTACTACGAGCAGTACTTC. It specifies CASTRQGYYEQYF.

V gene TRBV4-1 combines with J gene TRBJ1-1; the D is unclear. Germline-derived CDR1 and CDR2 are MGHRA and YSYEKL. CDR3 length equals 14 residues. V lost 0 bases, J lost 5 bases, and 10 bases lay in between. The CDR3 loop reads CASSQDTVETEAFF. CDR3 DNA sequence: TGCGCCAGCAGCCAAGATACAGTGGAAACTGAAGCTTTCTTT.

This chain joins TRBV18 and TRBJ1-1; D remains ambiguous. V was clipped by 5 bases and J by 1 base, with 14 bases between them. This CDR3 is 15 amino acids long. Germline assignment: CDR1 KGHSH and CDR2 LQKENI. CDR3 in amino acids: CASSTIGDPNTEAFF. The CDR3 nucleotides read TGTGCCAGCTCAACCATCGGGGATCCGAACACTGAAGCTTTCTTT.

This rearrangement joins TRBV2 to TRBJ1-4; no firm D call. Trimming pared 7 bases from V and 7 bases from J, leaving 19 bases between. Germline loops: CDR1 SNHLY, CDR2 FYNNEI. This CDR3 is built from 15 residues. The CDR3 DNA reads TGTGCCAGCATGGGTGGAACAGTTGAACTTGAAAAACTGTTTTTT. It specifies CASMGGTVELEKLFF.

This sequence joins TRBV11-2 and TRBJ1-4; D unresolved. The germline CDR1 and CDR2 sequences are SGHAT and FQNNGV. Between the trimmed V and J ends, which lost 0 bases and 12 bases, there was a span of 11 bases. CDR3 size: 13 residues. The DNA of the CDR3 is TGTGCCAGCAGCTTAGATCGAAGCAACCAACTGTTTTTT. Translation gives CASSLDRSNQLFF.

The chain couples TRBV7-6 to TRBJ2-7, with D perhaps TRBD1 (5 bases). V shed 5 bases and J shed 0 bases, with 8 bases lying between them. The V gene's germline CDR1 is SGHVS and CDR2 FNYEAQ. This CDR3 region has 13 residues. Here the CDR3 reads CASSRQRSYEQYF. The CDR3 DNA sequence: TGTGCCAGCAGCCGACAGCGCTCCTACGAGCAGTACTTC.

This chain joins TRBV28 and TRBJ1-1, with D hard to call. The CDR3 loop spans 13 amino acids. The germline V and J ends were trimmed by 5 bases and 0 bases, with 7 bases remaining between them. Germline assignment: CDR1 MDHEN and CDR2 SYDVKM. This CDR3 is CASSERLNTEAFF. The CDR3 DNA reads TGTGCCAGCAGTGAGAGATTGAACACTGAAGCTTTCTTT.

This chain connects TRBV5-1 to TRBJ2-7, with a possible D match to TRBD1 (6 bases). Germline V CDR1 and CDR2: SGHRS, YFSETQ. The CDR3 sequence is 15 residues long. V lost 0 bases and J 1 base, leaving 11 bases between the germline ends. The CDR3 is CASSLEVGTSYEQYF. The CDR3 coding sequence is TGCGCCAGCAGCTTGGAAGTAGGGACATCCTACGAGCAGTACTTC.